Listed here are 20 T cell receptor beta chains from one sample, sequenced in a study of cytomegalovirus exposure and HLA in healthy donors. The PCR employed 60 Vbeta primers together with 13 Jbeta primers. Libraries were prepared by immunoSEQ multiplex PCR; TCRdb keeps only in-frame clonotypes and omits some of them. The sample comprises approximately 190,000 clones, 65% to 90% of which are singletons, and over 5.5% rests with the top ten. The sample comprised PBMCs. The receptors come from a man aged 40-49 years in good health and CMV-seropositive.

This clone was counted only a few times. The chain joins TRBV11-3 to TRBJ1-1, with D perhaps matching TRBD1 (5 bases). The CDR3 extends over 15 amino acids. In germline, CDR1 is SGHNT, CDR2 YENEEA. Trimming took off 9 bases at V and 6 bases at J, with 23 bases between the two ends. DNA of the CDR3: TGTGCCAGGTTCCCAATGGGGGGTAACAGTGCTGAAGCTTTCTTT. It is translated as CARFPMGGNSAEAFF.

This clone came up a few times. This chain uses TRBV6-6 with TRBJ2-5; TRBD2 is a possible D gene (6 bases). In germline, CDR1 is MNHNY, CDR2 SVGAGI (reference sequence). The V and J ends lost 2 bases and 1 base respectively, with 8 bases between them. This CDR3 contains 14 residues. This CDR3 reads CASSYAGLQETQYF. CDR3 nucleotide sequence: TGTGCCAGCAGTTACGCGGGACTCCAAGAGACCCAGTACTTC.

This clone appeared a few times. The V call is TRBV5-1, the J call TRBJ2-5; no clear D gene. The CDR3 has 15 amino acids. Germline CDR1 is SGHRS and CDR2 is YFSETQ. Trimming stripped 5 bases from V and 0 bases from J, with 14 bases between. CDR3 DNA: TGCGCCAGCAGTCCGACTCAACGGTACCAAGAGACCCAGTACTTC. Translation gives CASSPTQRYQETQYF.

The CDR3 nucleotides are TGTGCCAGCAGCTACGGAACCGGGACAGGGGACACAGATACGCAGTATTTT. This codes for CASSYGTGTGDTDTQYF. The J gene is TRBJ2-3, the V gene TRBV11-3; TRBD1 aligns across 10 bases. V lost 4 bases to trimming and J lost 2 bases; unmatched junction nucleotides: 9. Germline-derived CDR1 and CDR2 are SGHNT and YENEEA. The CDR3 totals 17 residues.

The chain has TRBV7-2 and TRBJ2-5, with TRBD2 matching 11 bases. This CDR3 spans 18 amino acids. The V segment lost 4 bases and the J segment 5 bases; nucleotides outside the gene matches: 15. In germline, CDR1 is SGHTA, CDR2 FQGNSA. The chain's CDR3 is CASSSPPGSGGAGETQYF. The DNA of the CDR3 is TGTGCCAGCAGCTCCCCGCCGGGTAGCGGGGGGGCGGGGGAGACCCAGTACTTC.

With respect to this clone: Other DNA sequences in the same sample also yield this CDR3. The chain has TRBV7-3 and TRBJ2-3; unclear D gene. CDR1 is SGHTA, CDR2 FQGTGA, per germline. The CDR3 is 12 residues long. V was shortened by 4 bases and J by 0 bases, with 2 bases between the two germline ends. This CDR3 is CASSSSTDTQYF. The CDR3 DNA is TGTGCCAGCAGCTCGAGCACAGATACGCAGTATTTT.

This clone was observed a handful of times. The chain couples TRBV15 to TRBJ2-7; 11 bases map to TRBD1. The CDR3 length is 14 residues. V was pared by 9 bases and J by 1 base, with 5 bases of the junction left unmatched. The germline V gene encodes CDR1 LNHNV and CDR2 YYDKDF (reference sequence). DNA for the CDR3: TGTGCCACTCGGGACAGGGGGAGTTCCTACGAGCAGTACTTC. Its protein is CATRDRGSSYEQYF.

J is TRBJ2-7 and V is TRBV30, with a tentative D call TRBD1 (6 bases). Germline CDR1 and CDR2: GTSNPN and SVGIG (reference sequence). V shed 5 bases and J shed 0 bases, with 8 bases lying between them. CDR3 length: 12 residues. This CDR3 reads CAWGGSSYEQYF. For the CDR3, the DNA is TGTGCCTGGGGGGGCAGCTCCTACGAGCAGTACTTC.

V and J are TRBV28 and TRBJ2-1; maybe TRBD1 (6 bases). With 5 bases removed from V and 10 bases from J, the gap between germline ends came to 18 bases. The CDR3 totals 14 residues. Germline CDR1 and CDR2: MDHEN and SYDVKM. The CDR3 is CASSTITGTREQFF. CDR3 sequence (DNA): TGTGCCAGCAGTACCATTACCGGGACACGGGAGCAGTTCTTC. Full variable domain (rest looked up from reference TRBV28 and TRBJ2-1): DVKVTQSSRYLVKRTGEKVFLECVQDMDHENMFWYRQDPGLGLRLIYFSYDVKMKEKGDIPEGYSVSREKKERFSLILESASTNQTSMYLCASSTITGTREQFFGPGTRLTVL.

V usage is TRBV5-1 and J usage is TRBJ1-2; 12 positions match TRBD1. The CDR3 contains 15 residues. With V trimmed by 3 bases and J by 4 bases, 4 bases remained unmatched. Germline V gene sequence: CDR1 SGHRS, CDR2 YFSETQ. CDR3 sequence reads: CASSSGQGAAYGYTF. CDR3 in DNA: TGCGCCAGCAGCTCGGGACAGGGGGCGGCCTATGGCTACACCTTC.

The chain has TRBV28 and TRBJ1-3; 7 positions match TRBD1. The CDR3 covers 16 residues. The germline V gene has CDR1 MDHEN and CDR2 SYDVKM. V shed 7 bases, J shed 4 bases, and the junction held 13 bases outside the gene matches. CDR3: CASIVGGTGVGNTIYF. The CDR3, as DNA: TGTGCCAGCATCGTTGGGGGAACAGGGGTCGGAAACACCATATATTTT.

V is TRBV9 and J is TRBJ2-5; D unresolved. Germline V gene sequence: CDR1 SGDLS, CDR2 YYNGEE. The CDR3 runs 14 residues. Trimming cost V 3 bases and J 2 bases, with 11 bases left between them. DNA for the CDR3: TGTGCCAGCAGCGCCCACACGTCGCAAGAGACCCAGTACTTC. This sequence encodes CASSAHTSQETQYF.

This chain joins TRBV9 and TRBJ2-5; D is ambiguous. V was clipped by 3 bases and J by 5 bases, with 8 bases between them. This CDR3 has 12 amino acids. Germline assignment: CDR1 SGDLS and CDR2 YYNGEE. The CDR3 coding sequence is TGTGCCAGCAGCGGCCGGAGTGAGACCCAGTACTTC. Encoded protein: CASSGRSETQYF.

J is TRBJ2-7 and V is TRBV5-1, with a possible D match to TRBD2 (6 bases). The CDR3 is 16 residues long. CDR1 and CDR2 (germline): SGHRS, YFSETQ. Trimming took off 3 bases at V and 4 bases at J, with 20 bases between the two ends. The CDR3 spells CASSSGRGISVYEQYF. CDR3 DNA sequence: TGCGCCAGCAGCTCGGGACGGGGGATTAGTGTTTACGAGCAGTACTTC.

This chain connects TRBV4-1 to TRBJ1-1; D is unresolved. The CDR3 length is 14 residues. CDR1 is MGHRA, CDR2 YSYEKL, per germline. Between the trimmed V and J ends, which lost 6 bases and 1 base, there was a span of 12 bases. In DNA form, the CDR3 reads TGCGCCAGCAGGGGCATAGGCAGGAACACTGAAGCTTTCTTT. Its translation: CASRGIGRNTEAFF.

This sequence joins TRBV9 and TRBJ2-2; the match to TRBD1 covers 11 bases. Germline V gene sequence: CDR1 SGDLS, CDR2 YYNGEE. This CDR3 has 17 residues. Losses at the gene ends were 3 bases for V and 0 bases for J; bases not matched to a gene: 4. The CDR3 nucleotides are TGTGCCAGCAGCGACCCGGGACAGGGGGCGAACACCGGGGAGCTGTTTTTT. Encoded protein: CASSDPGQGANTGELFF.

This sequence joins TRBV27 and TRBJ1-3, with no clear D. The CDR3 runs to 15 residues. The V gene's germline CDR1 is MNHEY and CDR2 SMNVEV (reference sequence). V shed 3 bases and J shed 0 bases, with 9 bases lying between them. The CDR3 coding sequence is TGTGCCAGCAGTTTTGGCTCGGGCTCTGGAAACACCATATATTTT. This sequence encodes CASSFGSGSGNTIYF.

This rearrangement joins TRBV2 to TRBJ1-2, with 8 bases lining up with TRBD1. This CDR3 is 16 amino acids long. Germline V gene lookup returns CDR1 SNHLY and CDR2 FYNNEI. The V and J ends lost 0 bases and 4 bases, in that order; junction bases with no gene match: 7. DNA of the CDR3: TGTGCCAGCAGTGAAGCAGTAGGACAGGGCGGCTATGGCTACACCTTC. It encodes CASSEAVGQGGYGYTF.

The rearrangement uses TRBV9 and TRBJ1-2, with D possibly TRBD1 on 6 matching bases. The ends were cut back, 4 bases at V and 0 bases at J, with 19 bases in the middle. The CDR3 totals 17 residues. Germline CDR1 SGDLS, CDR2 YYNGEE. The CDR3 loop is CASSPEGRGGANYGYTF. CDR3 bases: TGTGCCAGCAGCCCCGAGGGGAGGGGGGGAGCTAACTATGGCTACACCTTC.

In DNA form, the CDR3 reads TGTGCCAGCAGCCCCCTCGGTGTGGGGCTGGCCGGGGAGCTGTTTTTT. The encoded protein is CASSPLGVGLAGELFF. The rearrangement links TRBV27 to TRBJ2-2; D might be TRBD1 (5 bases). CDR3 length: 16 residues. Per the germline V gene, CDR1 is MNHEY and CDR2 is SMNVEV (reference sequence). Trimming removed 6 bases from V and 6 bases from J, with 20 bases in between.